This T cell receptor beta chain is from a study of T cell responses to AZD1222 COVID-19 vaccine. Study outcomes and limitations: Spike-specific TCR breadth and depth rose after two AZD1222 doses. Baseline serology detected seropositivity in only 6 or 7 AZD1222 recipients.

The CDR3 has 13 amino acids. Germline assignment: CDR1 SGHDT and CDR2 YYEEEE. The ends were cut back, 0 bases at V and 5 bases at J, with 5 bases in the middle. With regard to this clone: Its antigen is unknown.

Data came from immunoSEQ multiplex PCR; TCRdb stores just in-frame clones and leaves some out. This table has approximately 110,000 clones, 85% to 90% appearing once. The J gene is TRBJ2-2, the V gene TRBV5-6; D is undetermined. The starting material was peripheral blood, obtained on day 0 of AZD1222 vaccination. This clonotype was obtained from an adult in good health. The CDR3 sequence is CASSLAQTGELFF. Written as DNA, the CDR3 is TGTGCCAGCAGCTTGGCACAAACCGGGGAGCTGTTTTTT.